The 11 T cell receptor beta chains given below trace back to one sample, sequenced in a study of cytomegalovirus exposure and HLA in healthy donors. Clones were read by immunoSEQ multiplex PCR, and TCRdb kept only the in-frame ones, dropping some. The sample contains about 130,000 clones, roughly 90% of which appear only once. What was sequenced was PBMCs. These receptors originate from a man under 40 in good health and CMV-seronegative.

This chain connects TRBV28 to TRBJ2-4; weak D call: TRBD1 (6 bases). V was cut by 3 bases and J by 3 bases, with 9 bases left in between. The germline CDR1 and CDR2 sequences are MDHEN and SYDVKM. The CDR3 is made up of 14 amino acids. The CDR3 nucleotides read TGTGCCAGCAGTTTGGACAGTATCAAAAACATTCAGTACTTC. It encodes CASSLDSIKNIQYF.

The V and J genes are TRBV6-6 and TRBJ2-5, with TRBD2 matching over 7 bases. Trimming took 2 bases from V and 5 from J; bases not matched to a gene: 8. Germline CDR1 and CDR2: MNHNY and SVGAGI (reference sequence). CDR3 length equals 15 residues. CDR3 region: CASSYSGAPPETQYF. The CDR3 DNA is TGTGCCAGCAGTTACAGCGGGGCTCCCCCGGAGACCCAGTACTTC.

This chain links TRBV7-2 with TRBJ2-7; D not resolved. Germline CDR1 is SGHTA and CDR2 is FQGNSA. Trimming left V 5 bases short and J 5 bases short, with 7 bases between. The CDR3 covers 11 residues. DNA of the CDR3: TGTGCCAGCAGCCCCAGGAACGAGCAGTACTTC. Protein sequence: CASSPRNEQYF.

DNA of the CDR3: TGTGCCAGCAGCTCACGGGGGGGTTCAGGAAACACCATATATTTT. It specifies CASSSRGGSGNTIYF. This sequence joins TRBV7-9 and TRBJ1-3, with D perhaps TRBD1 (5 bases). The V end lost 4 bases, the J end lost 4 bases, and 14 bases lay between the germline ends. CDR3 length: 15 residues. Germline-derived CDR1 and CDR2 are SEHNR and FQNEAQ (reference sequence).

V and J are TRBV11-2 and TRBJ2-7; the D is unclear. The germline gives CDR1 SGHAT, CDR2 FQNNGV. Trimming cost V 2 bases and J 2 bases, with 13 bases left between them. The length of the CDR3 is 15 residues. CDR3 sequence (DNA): TGTGCCAGCAGCTTAACCGACACTCCCACCTACGAGCAGTACTTC. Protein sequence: CASSLTDTPTYEQYF.

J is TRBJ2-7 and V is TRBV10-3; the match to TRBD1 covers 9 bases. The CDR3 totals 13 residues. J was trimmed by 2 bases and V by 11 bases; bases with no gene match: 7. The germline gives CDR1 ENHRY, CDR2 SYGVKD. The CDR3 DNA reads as TGTGCCGTGCGGACAGGGGAGGCCTACGAGCAGTACTTC. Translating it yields CAVRTGEAYEQYF.

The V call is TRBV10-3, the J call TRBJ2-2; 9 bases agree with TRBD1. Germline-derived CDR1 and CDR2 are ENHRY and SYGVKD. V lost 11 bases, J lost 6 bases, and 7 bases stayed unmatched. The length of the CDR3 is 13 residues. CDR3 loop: CALRDRVAGELFF. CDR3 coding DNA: TGTGCCCTCCGGGACAGGGTCGCCGGGGAGCTGTTTTTT.

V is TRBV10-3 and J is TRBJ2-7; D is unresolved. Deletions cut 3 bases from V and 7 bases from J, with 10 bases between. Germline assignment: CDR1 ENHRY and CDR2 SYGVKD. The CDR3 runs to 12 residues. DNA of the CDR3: TGTGCCATCAGTGATCGTAGCTTGGAGCAGTACTTC. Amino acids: CAISDRSLEQYF.

CDR3 coding DNA: TGTGCCAGCAGCCGAGACAGAATCAGGCTGGGAGATACGCAGTATTTT. Residues: CASSRDRIRLGDTQYF. The chain is built from TRBV5-4 and TRBJ2-3; D may be TRBD1 (5 bases). Germline CDR1 and CDR2: SGHNT and YYREEE (reference sequence). Trimming stripped 4 bases from V and 5 bases from J, with 20 bases between. The CDR3 contains 16 residues.

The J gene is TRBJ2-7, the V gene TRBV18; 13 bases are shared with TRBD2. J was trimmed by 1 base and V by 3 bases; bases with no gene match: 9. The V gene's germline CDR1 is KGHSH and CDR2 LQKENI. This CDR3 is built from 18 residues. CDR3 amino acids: CASSPATSGGLYSYEQYF. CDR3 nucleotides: TGTGCCAGCTCACCCGCGACTAGCGGGGGGCTATATTCCTACGAGCAGTACTTC.

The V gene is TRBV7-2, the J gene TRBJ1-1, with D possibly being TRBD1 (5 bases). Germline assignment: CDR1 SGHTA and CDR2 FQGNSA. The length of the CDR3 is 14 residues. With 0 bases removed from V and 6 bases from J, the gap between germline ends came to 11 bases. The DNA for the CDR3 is TGTGCCAGCAGCTTAGCCCAGGGTGGGCCTGAAGCTTTCTTT. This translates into CASSLAQGGPEAFF.